A selection of T cell receptor beta chains follows, all from one sample in a study of shared clonotypes between healthy human individuals. Generated by immunoSEQ multiplex PCR, the TCRdb table keeps only in-frame clones and is missing some. The data show approximately 2.4 million clones, approximately 94% seen once. The source material was naive CD4+ T cells sorted from blood. The receptors shown here come from a man aged 18 to 30 in good health. Each CDR3 is given with its conserved first and last residue. D genes are given only for firm matches. Not every row has a clone size; where given, it reads once, few, many or a size class.

length,V,size,J,D,DNA,CDR3
15,TRBV7-2,once,TRBJ2-7,TRBD1,TGTGCCAGCAGCCCCAGGACAGGGAGCTCCTACGAGCAGTACTTC,CASSPRTGSSYEQYF
15,TRBV14,-,TRBJ2-7,-,TGTGCCAGCAGCTATCACGGGGCAGGGCCCTACGAGCAGTACTTC,CASSYHGAGPYEQYF
15,TRBV5-1,few,TRBJ1-4,TRBD1,TGCGCCAGCAGCGAAGGGACAGAGGGAAGTGAAAAACTGTTTTTT,CASSEGTEGSEKLFF
14,TRBV29-1,-,TRBJ2-3,-,TGCAGCGTTGAGGGGGGACTTTTCACAGATACGCAGTATTTT,CSVEGGLFTDTQYF
16,TRBV7-2,-,TRBJ2-7,-,TGTGCCAGCAGCTTAGTCCCCGTCGGTAGCGGATACGAGCAGTACTTC,CASSLVPVGSGYEQYF
16,TRBV7-2,-,TRBJ2-7,-,TGTGCCAGCAGCTTAGATCTTGCGTGGAGCTCCTACGAGCAGTACTTC,CASSLDLAWSSYEQYF
18,TRBV28,-,TRBJ2-2,-,TGTGCCAGTAACTCTCCGGGGACCATCTTTTACAACACCGGGGAGCTGTTTTTT,CASNSPGTIFYNTGELFF
15,TRBV7-2,once,TRBJ1-3,TRBD1,TGTGCCAGCAGCCCCCGACAGGGGGGTGGAAACACCATATATTTT,CASSPRQGGGNTIYF
15,TRBV6-5,-,TRBJ2-1,TRBD1,TGTGCCAGCAGCATCCTCACAGGGGGAATCAATGAGCAGTTCTTC,CASSILTGGINEQFF
14,TRBV5-1,-,TRBJ2-1,TRBD2,TGCGCCAGCAGCTTTGGGCTAGCGGGGGGCGAGCAGTTCTTC,CASSFGLAGGEQFF
14,TRBV6-5,-,TRBJ1-6,-,TGTGCCAGCATGAGGAGCTCCTATAATTCACCCCTCCACTTT,CASMRSSYNSPLHF
13,TRBV6-1,-,TRBJ1-6,-,TGTGCCAGCAGTGTTAAGGGGCTATCACCCCTCCACTTT,CASSVKGLSPLHF
13,TRBV6-5,-,TRBJ1-2,-,TGTGCCAGCAGTTACTCTGCCTCGGTGGGCTACACCTTC,CASSYSASVGYTF
13,TRBV6-5,-,TRBJ1-1,TRBD1,TGTGCCAGCAGTTCGGTGGACAGGACTGAAGCTTTCTTT,CASSSVDRTEAFF
16,TRBV7-9,-,TRBJ1-3,-,TGTGCCAGCAGCCTAGCAGGGCCGAGCTCTGGAAACACCATATATTTT,CASSLAGPSSGNTIYF
16,TRBV7-2,-,TRBJ2-1,-,TGTGCCAGCAGTTTCCATTCAGGGGCGGGTGGCAATGAGCAGTTCTTC,CASSFHSGAGGNEQFF
12,TRBV7-2,-,TRBJ2-1,-,TGTGCCAGCAGCTTAGTCGGGATTGAGCAGTTCTTC,CASSLVGIEQFF
17,TRBV11-3,once,TRBJ1-5,TRBD1,TGTGCCAGCAGCTTAGATCCAGGAGACAGGGGACGGGGGGAAAAGCATTTT,CASSLDPGDRGRGEKHF
14,TRBV5-1,-,TRBJ1-4,-,TGCGCCAGCAGCTCCCTTGCAGCTAATGAAAAACTGTTTTTT,CASSSLAANEKLFF
12,TRBV7-2,-,TRBJ2-7,-,TGTGCCAGCAGCGCGGGCTCCTACGAGCAGTACTTC,CASSAGSYEQYF